The rows below give T cell receptor beta chains drawn from one sample of a study of T cells in Graves' hyperthyroidism and ophthalmopathy. MiXCR, applied by TCRdb to the multiplex PCR reads, yields one record per CDR3 protein. The data contain roughly 350,000 distinct CDR3 sequences, 12% to 15% of them singletons. The sequencing sample was made of blood. These TCRs come from a woman aged 40 to 49 with Graves' ophthalmopathy. Each CDR3 is given with its conserved first and last residue. The D gene is left open where the match is weak. The size field is filled for only some rows; it gives once, few, many or a size class.

D gene	V gene	J gene	clone size	CDR3 DNA	CDR3 protein
-	TRBV12-3/TRBV12-4	TRBJ1-1	many	TGTGCCAGCAGTTTGGGGGGAATGGGGAACACTGAAGCTTTCTTT	CASSLGGMGNTEAFF
TRBD1	TRBV10-3	TRBJ2-5	-	TGTGCCATCAGTCAAGGGGACAGGGGCCAAGAGACCCAGTACTTC	CAISQGDRGQETQYF
-	TRBV6-1	TRBJ2-2	many	TGTGCCAACGAACAGGGGGGGGCCCCCGGGGAGCTGTTTTTT	CANEQGGAPGELFF
-	TRBV11-2	TRBJ2-2	-	TGTGCCAGCAGCTCGCGGTTGAAGCGGGTAGTATCGGGGGAGCTGTTTTTT	CASSSRLKRVVSGELFF
-	TRBV20-1	TRBJ1-2	many	TGCAGTGCTAGAGAGGAGGGGGGGACCTATGGCTACACCTTC	CSAREEGGTYGYTF
-	TRBV6-1	TRBJ2-7	-	TGTGCCAGCAGTGAAGAGGGGACATTTTACGAGCAGTACTTC	CASSEEGTFYEQYF
-	TRBV10-3	TRBJ2-3	-	TGTGCCATCAGTTCTAACCTGGATACGCAGTATTTT	CAISSNLDTQYF
TRBD1	TRBV2	TRBJ1-4	-	TGTGCCAGCAGCGACGTGGGACAGGGGCTAGAAAAACTGTTTTTT	CASSDVGQGLEKLFF
TRBD2	TRBV6-1	TRBJ2-3	many	TGTGCCAGCAGTCACACACTGACGGGGGGAGGAACAGATACGCAGTATTTT	CASSHTLTGGGTDTQYF
-	TRBV6-1	TRBJ2-2	many	TGTGCCAGCAGCCCGGCGAACACCGGGGAGCTGTTTTTT	CASSPANTGELFF
TRBD2	TRBV5-1	TRBJ2-3	-	TGCGCCAGCAGCTTTTATGGGACTAGCGGGGCTTCTTCCACAGATACGCAGTATTTT	CASSFYGTSGASSTDTQYF
TRBD1	TRBV5-1	TRBJ2-1	many	TGCGCCAGCAGCTTGGTGGTGGGACAGGGGTACAATGAGCAGTTCTTC	CASSLVVGQGYNEQFF
-	TRBV4-1	TRBJ2-7	few	TGCGCCAGCAGCCAAGAGGCAGGGAACTACGAGCAGTACTTC	CASSQEAGNYEQYF
-	TRBV5-4	TRBJ1-1	few	TGTGCCAGCAGACCGTGGAGCAAGGGAGACACTGAAGCTTTCTTT	CASRPWSKGDTEAFF
TRBD1	TRBV6-1	TRBJ1-5	-	TGTGCCAGCAGTCCGGACCGAGGACAGGGGGCATGGTTTCAGCCCCAGCATTTT	CASSPDRGQGAWFQPQHF
-	TRBV7-2	TRBJ2-1	many	TGTGCCAGCAGCCGTAGCCCAGTCCCCTACAATGAGCAGTTCTTC	CASSRSPVPYNEQFF
TRBD1	TRBV28	TRBJ2-5	-	TGTGCCAGCAGTTCCCCGCGCCACAGGGGGGAGACCCAGTACTTC	CASSSPRHRGETQYF
-	TRBV7-2	TRBJ2-1	many	TGTGCCAGCAGCCTCTGGAGGAGCTATGAGCAGTTCTTC	CASSLWRSYEQFF
TRBD1	TRBV5-1	TRBJ2-1	many	TGCGCCAGCTTCCGGACAGGCAATGAGCAGTTCTTC	CASFRTGNEQFF
-	TRBV4-1	TRBJ1-2	-	TGCGCCAGCAGCCAAGAGCCGGGGGGTGGCTACACCTTC	CASSQEPGGGYTF
-	TRBV7-8	TRBJ1-2	many	TGTGCCAGCAGCCCTCGGGGGGGCAGTGACTATGGCTACACCTTC	CASSPRGGSDYGYTF
-	TRBV28	TRBJ1-1	many	TGTGCCAGCACTAGCGCGGGCCTCCCGAACACTGAAGCTTTCTTT	CASTSAGLPNTEAFF
TRBD2	TRBV5-8	TRBJ2-1	few	TGTGCCAGCAGCTTGCAAGCGGGGCGCAATGAGCAGTTCTTC	CASSLQAGRNEQFF
-	TRBV7-9	TRBJ2-7	-	TGTGCCAGCAGACGCACCGGGATAGGGGGCGAGCAGTACTTC	CASRRTGIGGEQYF
-	TRBV12-3/TRBV12-4	TRBJ2-3	many	TGTGCCAGCAGTTTTCTAGGCACAGATACGCAGTATTTT	CASSFLGTDTQYF
TRBD1	TRBV20-1	TRBJ1-4	-	TGCAGTGCTAGAGATTGGGGACAGTCAACTGATGAAAAACTGTTTTTT	CSARDWGQSTDEKLFF
-	TRBV7-2	TRBJ1-2	few	TGTGCCAGCAGCTTAGAGGCCAGGGGCTATGGCTACACCTTC	CASSLEARGYGYTF
-	TRBV19	TRBJ1-3	-	TGTGCCAGTAGCGACTACTACTCTGGAAACACCATATATTTC	CASSDYYSGNTIYF
-	TRBV12-5	TRBJ2-3	many	TGTGCTAGTGGTCCCTCGACAGATACGCAGTATTTT	CASGPSTDTQYF
TRBD1	TRBV6-1	TRBJ2-2	-	TGTGCCAGCGACACAGGGGGCAATAACGGGGAGCTGTTTTTT	CASDTGGNNGELFF
-	TRBV7-2	TRBJ1-2	-	TGTGCCAGCAGCTTGGAGCCGGGTGGCTACACCTTC	CASSLEPGGYTF
-	TRBV12-3/TRBV12-4	TRBJ2-6	many	TGTGCCAGCAGTTCTCAGGGTAGCTCTGGGGCCAACGTCCTGACTTTC	CASSSQGSSGANVLTF
-	TRBV30	TRBJ2-2	-	TGTGCCTGGAGTCAGGGTCGGTCCGGGGAGCTGTTTTTT	CAWSQGRSGELFF
-	TRBV29-1	TRBJ2-7	many	TGCAGCGTTGGCGTGTCCGAGCAGTACTTC	CSVGVSEQYF
-	TRBV20-1	TRBJ2-7	many	TGCAGTGCTAGCCCGCTTACCTACGAGCAGTACTTC	CSASPLTYEQYF
-	TRBV20-1	TRBJ2-5	many	TGCAGTGCTCCGAGGCCGGATGGTTACCAAGAGACCCAGTACTTC	CSAPRPDGYQETQYF
TRBD1	TRBV6-1	TRBJ1-6	few	TGTGCCAGCAGTAAGAAACAGGGGGACTACTATAATTCACCCCTCCACTTT	CASSKKQGDYYNSPLHF
TRBD2	TRBV27	TRBJ2-1	-	TGTGCCAGCAGTTTGGGACTAGCGGGGGTATACAATGAGCAGTTCTTC	CASSLGLAGVYNEQFF
TRBD2	TRBV28	TRBJ2-2	many	TGTGCCAGCAGTTTATGGAGGGAGGGGCTTAACACCGGGGAGCTGTTTTTT	CASSLWREGLNTGELFF
-	TRBV28	TRBJ1-2	many	TGTGCCAGCAGTTTCGGGGTGTTCTATGGCTACACCTTC	CASSFGVFYGYTF
-	TRBV7-9	TRBJ2-7	many	TGTGCCAGCAGCTTTGGGGGATCCTACGAGCAGTACTTC	CASSFGGSYEQYF
TRBD1	TRBV12-3/TRBV12-4	TRBJ2-5	-	TGTGCCAGCAGGGGACAGAACCAAGAGACCCAGTACTTC	CASRGQNQETQYF
-	TRBV12-3/TRBV12-4	TRBJ2-1	-	TGTGCCAGCAGCTTTAGCAGGATTTTCTACAATGAGCAGTTCTTC	CASSFSRIFYNEQFF
TRBD2	TRBV6-1	TRBJ2-7	many	TGTGCCAGCCGGGCGGGGGCCTACGAGCAGTACTTC	CASRAGAYEQYF
-	TRBV7-7	TRBJ1-1	few	TGTGCTAGCAGTCTCATCAGGGGCGGTGAAGCTTTCTTT	CASSLIRGGEAFF
-	TRBV7-6	TRBJ1-1	few	TGTGCCAGCAGGGGGTACGGCACTGAAGCTTTCTTT	CASRGYGTEAFF